These 24 T cell receptor beta chains share one sample of origin, sequenced in a study of memory CD4+ T cells and cytomegalovirus serostatus. Single viable CD3+CD4+CD8-CD45RO+ cells were sorted as the memory CD4+ T cells. Produced via immunoSEQ multiplex PCR; TCRdb's table is partial and in-frame only. The table lists fewer than 35,000 clones, about four fifths of them singletons. Sequencing used memory CD4+ T cells from blood. These receptors all stem from an adult in good health and CMV-seronegative.

The rearrangement joins TRBV7-2 to TRBJ2-4; maybe TRBD2 (6 bases). V was trimmed by 3 bases and J by 1 base, leaving 13 bases between them. The CDR3 sequence is 16 residues long. Germline V CDR1 and CDR2: SGHTA, FQGNSA. The DNA of the CDR3 is TGTGCCAGCAGCTTCTACGGGACTTACGCCAAAAACATTCAGTACTTC. Protein: CASSFYGTYAKNIQYF.

This chain uses TRBV2 with TRBJ2-5; TRBD1 aligns across 9 bases. The junction had 8 bases not matched to a gene; V was cut back by 2 bases and J by 7 bases. The CDR3 contains 15 residues. CDR1 and CDR2 (germline): SNHLY, FYNNEI. CDR3 in DNA: TGTGCCAGCAGTGAACGAGGACAGGGGATCGGGACCCAGTACTTC. Translation: CASSERGQGIGTQYF.

In its sample, this clone was seen a few times. The rearrangement links TRBV19 to TRBJ2-3, with D possibly TRBD2 on 5 matching bases. V was clipped by 1 base and J by 0 bases, with 11 bases between them. Germline CDR1 and CDR2: LNHDA and SQIVND (reference sequence). The CDR3 totals 16 residues. Here the CDR3 reads CASSIVAGLSTDTQYF. The CDR3 nucleotides read TGTGCCAGTAGTATAGTTGCAGGACTTAGCACAGATACGCAGTATTTT.

The J gene is TRBJ1-4, the V gene TRBV19, with a possible D match to TRBD1 (5 bases). This CDR3 region has 14 residues. CDR1 and CDR2 from the germline V gene are LNHDA and SQIVND (reference sequence). The V and J ends lost 4 bases and 8 bases respectively, with 14 bases between them. CDR3 DNA: TGTGCCAGTAGTAGCGGTTCGGGGGGAGAAAAACTGTTTTTT. It encodes CASSSGSGGEKLFF. Filled out from reference TRBV19 and TRBJ1-4, the complete variable domain reads DGGITQSPKYLFRKEGQNVTLSCEQNLNHDAMYWYRQDPGQGLRLIYYSQIVNDFQKGDIAEGYSVSREKKESFPLTVTSAQKNPTAFYLCASSSGSGGEKLFFGSGTQLSVL.

The chain joins TRBV2 to TRBJ2-1; 7 bases fit TRBD2. Per the germline V gene, CDR1 is SNHLY and CDR2 is FYNNEI. The CDR3 consists of 12 residues. Unmatched junction bases numbered 2, after V lost 6 bases and J lost 6 bases. CDR3 loop: CASSRLANEQFF. In DNA form, the CDR3 reads TGTGCCAGCAGCCGACTAGCCAATGAGCAGTTCTTC. Looking up the rest from reference TRBV2 and TRBJ2-1 gives the full variable domain: EPEVTQTPSHQVTQMGQEVILRCVPISNHLYFYWYRQILGQKVEFLVSFYNNEISEKSEIFDDQFSVERPDGSNFTLKIRSTKLEDSAMYFCASSRLANEQFFGPGTRLTVL.

This rearrangement joins TRBV5-4 to TRBJ1-1; no definite D call. The CDR3 is 12 residues long. Germline values: CDR1 SGHNT, CDR2 YYREEE (reference sequence). V lost 5 bases and J 8 bases, leaving 13 bases between the germline ends. CDR3 sequence (DNA): TGTGCCAGCAGAAGAGGAGCGGGGGAAGCTTTCTTT. Its translation is CASRRGAGEAFF.

The chain uses TRBV4-1 and TRBJ1-1; TRBD1 agrees at 7 bases. Germline trimming cut 4 bases from V and 0 bases from J; bases unmatched to any gene: 11. CDR1 and CDR2 from the germline V gene are MGHRA and YSYEKL. CDR3 length equals 17 residues. CDR3 in DNA: TGCGCCAGCAGCCCGGGGAGGGGGCGTAGGATGAACACTGAAGCTTTCTTT. It codes for CASSPGRGRRMNTEAFF.

This clone is medium-sized within its sample. The chain links TRBV2 to TRBJ1-1; perhaps TRBD1 as D (6 bases). This CDR3 has 15 residues. Trimming cost V 2 bases and J 4 bases, with 14 bases left between them. The germline gives CDR1 SNHLY, CDR2 FYNNEI. The CDR3 is CASSEQGLLGTEAFF. The CDR3 nucleotides are TGTGCCAGCAGTGAACAGGGGTTGTTGGGCACTGAAGCTTTCTTT.

This clone was seen a few times. This chain joins TRBV7-8 and TRBJ2-3; 8 bases are shared with TRBD2. Germline assignment: CDR1 SGHVS and CDR2 FQNEAQ. V trimming: 1 base; J trimming: 0 bases; junction bases outside the gene matches: 3. This CDR3 region has 16 residues. The CDR3 bases are TGTGCCAGCAGCTTAGGCGGGGGGACTAGCACAGATACGCAGTATTTT. It is translated as CASSLGGGTSTDTQYF.

V usage is TRBV7-2 and J usage is TRBJ1-2; tentative D call: TRBD1 (5 bases). The germline V gene has CDR1 SGHTA and CDR2 FQGNSA. Deletions cut 4 bases from V and 6 bases from J, with 15 bases between. CDR3 length: 14 amino acids. The CDR3 spells CASSSPTGENGYTF. DNA for the CDR3: TGTGCCAGCAGCTCACCGACGGGGGAGAATGGCTACACCTTC.

The chain couples TRBV6-1 to TRBJ1-2, with no clear D. This CDR3 has 13 residues. The germline gives CDR1 MNHNS, CDR2 SASEGT. V lost 2 bases to trimming and J lost 7 bases, with 11 bases between them. The chain's CDR3 is CASSETGRVGYTF. Here the CDR3 DNA reads TGTGCCAGCAGTGAAACGGGGAGGGTTGGCTACACCTTC.

The chain is built from TRBV5-1 and TRBJ1-2; D is ambiguous. The germline V gene encodes CDR1 SGHRS and CDR2 YFSETQ. Trimming shortened V by 4 bases and J by 6 bases, and 16 bases separated the two germline ends. This CDR3 has 14 residues. The CDR3 DNA reads as TGCGCCAGCAGCCCCCAGTGGGGTGAGGATGGCTACACCTTC. It specifies CASSPQWGEDGYTF.

This clone came up once. The J gene is TRBJ2-7, the V gene TRBV11-3, with a weak D call TRBD1 (5 bases). The germline CDR1 and CDR2 sequences are SGHNT and YENEEA. V lost 1 base to trimming and J lost 5 bases, with 15 bases between them. The CDR3 runs 15 residues. The CDR3 region has the DNA TGTGCCAGCAGCTTAGTTCTTTCAGGGTCTAACGAGCAGTACTTC. Amino acids: CASSLVLSGSNEQYF.

The gene calls are TRBV30 and TRBJ2-3; no reliable D call. Per germline, CDR1 GTSNPN and CDR2 SVGIG (reference sequence). V lost 1 base, J lost 2 bases, and 4 bases lay in between. CDR3 length: 12 amino acids. CDR3 protein: CAWSGATDTQYF. Written as DNA, the CDR3 is TGTGCCTGGAGTGGTGCCACAGATACGCAGTATTTT. The entire variable domain, with the rest obtained from reference TRBV30 and TRBJ2-3, is as follows: SQTIHQWPATLVQPVGSPLSLECTVEGTSNPNLYWYRQAAGRGLQLLFYSVGIGQISSEVPQNLSASRPQDRQFILSSKKLLLSDSGFYLCAWSGATDTQYFGPGTRLTVL.

The rearrangement links TRBV7-8 to TRBJ1-4; D remains ambiguous. There are 17 residues in the CDR3. The V gene's germline CDR1 is SGHVS and CDR2 FQNEAQ. V gave up 6 bases and J gave up 3 bases, with 20 bases separating them. The CDR3 nucleotides are TGTGCCAGCAGACCTAGCGAGGCCCAGTTATCTAATGAAAAACTGTTTTTT. This sequence encodes CASRPSEAQLSNEKLFF.

V and J are TRBV11-3 and TRBJ2-5; TRBD2 aligns across 8 bases. After removal of 5 bases from V and 2 bases from J, the junction contained 4 bases not matched to a gene. The germline V gene encodes CDR1 SGHNT and CDR2 YENEEA. The CDR3 sequence is 14 residues long. The CDR3 region is CASSGTGGQETQYF. The CDR3 coding sequence is TGTGCCAGCAGCGGAACGGGGGGGCAAGAGACCCAGTACTTC.

This clone was seen more than once but under ten times. The J gene is TRBJ2-3, the V gene TRBV4-2, with D maybe TRBD2 (7 bases). The length of the CDR3 is 18 residues. V lost 1 base and J 3 bases, leaving 20 bases between the germline ends. Germline V lookup: CDR1 LGHNA, CDR2 YNFKEQ. CDR3 in DNA: TGTGCCAGCAGCCAAGGGCGGCGGAGGGGGGGCTCTACAGATACGCAGTATTTT. Protein product: CASSQGRRRGGSTDTQYF.

Only a few counts were recorded for this clone. The rearrangement uses TRBV2 and TRBJ1-2; D remains unclear. The CDR3 totals 13 residues. Per the germline V gene, CDR1 is SNHLY and CDR2 is FYNNEI. Trimming stripped 3 bases from V and 6 bases from J, with 11 bases between. The DNA of the CDR3 is TGTGCCAGCAGTGATTCCACCTTGGATGGCTACACCTTC. Protein sequence: CASSDSTLDGYTF.

Here the CDR3 reads CASSVGGTDTDTQYF. CDR3 DNA: TGTGCCAGCAGCGTAGGGGGGACGGACACAGATACGCAGTATTTT. This chain links TRBV9 with TRBJ2-3; D tentatively reads TRBD1 or TRBD2 (5 bases each). Germline CDR1 is SGDLS and CDR2 is YYNGEE. V gave up 0 bases and J gave up 2 bases, with 10 bases separating them. The CDR3 contains 15 residues.

The genes are TRBV19 and TRBJ1-1, with D perhaps matching TRBD1 (5 bases). Between the trimmed V and J ends, which lost 3 bases and 1 base, there was a span of 15 bases. Germline CDR1 and CDR2: LNHDA and SQIVND (reference sequence). The CDR3 spans 16 residues. The CDR3 loop reads CASSIGAGFGNTEAFF. For the CDR3, the DNA is TGTGCCAGTAGTATTGGGGCAGGGTTCGGGAACACTGAAGCTTTCTTT.

The chain uses TRBV6-6 and TRBJ1-4; 7 nucleotides line up with TRBD1. Looked up from germline, CDR1 is MNHNY and CDR2 is SVGAGI (reference sequence). The V segment lost 6 bases and the J segment 0 bases; nucleotides outside the gene matches: 4. This CDR3 comprises 15 residues. CDR3 bases: TGTGCCAGCAGCCGGGACAGCCCAACTAATGAAAAACTGTTTTTT. Protein sequence: CASSRDSPTNEKLFF.

The chain has TRBV7-2 and TRBJ2-3, with 7 bases matching TRBD2. This CDR3 spans 13 amino acids. Germline trimming cut 5 bases from V and 6 bases from J; bases unmatched to any gene: 5. Germline CDR1 and CDR2: SGHTA and FQGNSA. As DNA, the CDR3 is TGTGCCAGCAGCCAGATTAGCGGGGATACGCAGTATTTT. Amino acid sequence: CASSQISGDTQYF.

This clone occurred a few times. The CDR3: CASSYGPNVGSGEQYF. CDR3 DNA sequence: TGCGCCAGCAGCTATGGTCCTAACGTAGGTTCAGGCGAGCAGTACTTC. The chain links TRBV5-1 to TRBJ2-7; the D is unclear. Germline assignment: CDR1 SGHRS and CDR2 YFSETQ. The CDR3 loop spans 16 amino acids. V was clipped by 3 bases and J by 6 bases, with 22 bases between them.

The chain uses TRBV6-5 and TRBJ2-1; D gene ambiguous. The CDR3 length is 14 residues. CDR1 is MNHEY, CDR2 SVGAGI, per germline. V shed 6 bases and J shed 4 bases, with 13 bases lying between them. The CDR3 DNA sequence: TGTGCCAGCAGAAACTCTGGACCGTACAATGAGCAGTTCTTC. Translated, it gives CASRNSGPYNEQFF.